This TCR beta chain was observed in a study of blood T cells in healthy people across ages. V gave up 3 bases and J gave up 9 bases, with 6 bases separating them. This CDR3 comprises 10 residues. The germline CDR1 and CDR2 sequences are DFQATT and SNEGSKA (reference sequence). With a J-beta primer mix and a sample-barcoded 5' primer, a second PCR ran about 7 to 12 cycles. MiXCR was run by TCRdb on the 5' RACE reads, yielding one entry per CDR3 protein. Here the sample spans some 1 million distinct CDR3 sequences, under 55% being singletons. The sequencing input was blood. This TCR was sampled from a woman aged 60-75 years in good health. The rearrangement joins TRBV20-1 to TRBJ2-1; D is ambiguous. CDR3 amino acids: CSASSPEQFF. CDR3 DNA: TGCAGTGCTAGTAGCCCTGAGCAGTTCTTC.